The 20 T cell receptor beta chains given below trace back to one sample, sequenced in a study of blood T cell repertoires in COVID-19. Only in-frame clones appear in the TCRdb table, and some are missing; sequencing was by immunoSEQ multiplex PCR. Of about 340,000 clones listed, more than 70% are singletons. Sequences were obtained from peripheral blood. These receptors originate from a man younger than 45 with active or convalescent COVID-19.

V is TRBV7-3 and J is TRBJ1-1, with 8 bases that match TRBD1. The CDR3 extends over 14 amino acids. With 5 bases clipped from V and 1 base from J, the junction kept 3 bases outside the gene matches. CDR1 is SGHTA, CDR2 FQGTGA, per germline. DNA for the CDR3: TGTGCCAGCAGCCCAGGGGGCGCGAACACTGAAGCTTTCTTT. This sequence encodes CASSPGGANTEAFF.

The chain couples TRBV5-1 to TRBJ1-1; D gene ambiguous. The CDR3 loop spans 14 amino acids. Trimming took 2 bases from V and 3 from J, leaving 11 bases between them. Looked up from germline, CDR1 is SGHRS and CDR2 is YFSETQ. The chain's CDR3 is CASSFEGSDTEAFF. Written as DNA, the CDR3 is TGCGCCAGCAGCTTTGAGGGCTCGGACACTGAAGCTTTCTTT.

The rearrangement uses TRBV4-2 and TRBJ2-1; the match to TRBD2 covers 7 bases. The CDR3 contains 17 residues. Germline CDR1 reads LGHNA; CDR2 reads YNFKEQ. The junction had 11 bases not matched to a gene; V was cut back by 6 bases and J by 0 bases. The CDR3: CASRRWEGGGSYNEQFF. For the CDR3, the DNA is TGTGCCAGCAGACGATGGGAGGGAGGCGGCTCCTACAATGAGCAGTTCTTC.

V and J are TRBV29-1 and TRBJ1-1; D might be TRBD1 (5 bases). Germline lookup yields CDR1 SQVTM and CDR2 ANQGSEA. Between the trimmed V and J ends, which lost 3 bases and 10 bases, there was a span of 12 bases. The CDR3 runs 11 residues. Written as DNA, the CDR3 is TGCAGCGTTGAGGAGGGGCCCGGAGCTTTCTTT. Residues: CSVEEGPGAFF.

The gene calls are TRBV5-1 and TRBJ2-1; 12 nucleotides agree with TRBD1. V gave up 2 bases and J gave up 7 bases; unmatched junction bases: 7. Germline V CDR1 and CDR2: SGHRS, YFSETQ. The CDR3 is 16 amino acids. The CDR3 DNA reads TGCGCCAGCAGCTTATTGGGACAGGGGGCGGGAAATGAGCAGTTCTTC. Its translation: CASSLLGQGAGNEQFF.

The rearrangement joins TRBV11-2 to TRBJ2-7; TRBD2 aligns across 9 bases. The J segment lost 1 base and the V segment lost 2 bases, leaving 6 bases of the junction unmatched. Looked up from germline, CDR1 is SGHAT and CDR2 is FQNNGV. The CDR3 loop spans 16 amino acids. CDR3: CASSLTAAGGSYEQYF. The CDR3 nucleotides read TGTGCCAGCAGCTTAACGGCGGCGGGGGGGTCCTACGAGCAGTACTTC.

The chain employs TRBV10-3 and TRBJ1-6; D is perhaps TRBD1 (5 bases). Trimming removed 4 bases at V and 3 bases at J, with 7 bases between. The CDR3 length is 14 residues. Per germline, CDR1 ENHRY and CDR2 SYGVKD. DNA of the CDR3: TGTGCCATCAGTGGGGGGGACTATAATTCACCCCTCCACTTT. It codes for CAISGGDYNSPLHF.

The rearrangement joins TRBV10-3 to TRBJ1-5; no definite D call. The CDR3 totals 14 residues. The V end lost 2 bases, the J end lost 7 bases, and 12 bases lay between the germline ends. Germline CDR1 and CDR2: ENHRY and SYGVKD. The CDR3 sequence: CAISEGGVGQPQHF. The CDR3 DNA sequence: TGTGCCATCAGTGAGGGCGGGGTGGGACAGCCCCAGCATTTT.

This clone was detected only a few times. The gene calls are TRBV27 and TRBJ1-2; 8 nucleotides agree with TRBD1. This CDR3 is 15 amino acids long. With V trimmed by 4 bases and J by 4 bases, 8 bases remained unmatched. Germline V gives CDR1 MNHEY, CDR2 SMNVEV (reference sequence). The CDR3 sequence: CASSSYWTGTYGYTF. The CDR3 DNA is TGTGCCAGCAGTTCTTATTGGACAGGGACCTATGGCTACACCTTC.

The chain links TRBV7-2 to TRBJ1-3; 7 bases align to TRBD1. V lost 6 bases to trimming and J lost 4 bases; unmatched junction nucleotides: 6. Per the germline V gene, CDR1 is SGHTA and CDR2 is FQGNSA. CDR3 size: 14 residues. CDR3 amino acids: CASRAQGLGNTIYF. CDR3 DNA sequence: TGTGCCAGCAGGGCACAGGGGCTAGGAAACACCATATATTTT.

This CDR3 is CASSPGTGVHGYTF. CDR3 DNA sequence: TGTGCCAGCAGTCCTGGGACAGGGGTTCATGGCTACACCTTC. The chain employs TRBV6-5 and TRBJ1-2; 10 bases are a match to TRBD1. The CDR3 is 14 residues long. Germline CDR1 and CDR2: MNHEY and SVGAGI. The ends lost 5 bases at V and 6 bases at J; junction bases unmatched: 6.

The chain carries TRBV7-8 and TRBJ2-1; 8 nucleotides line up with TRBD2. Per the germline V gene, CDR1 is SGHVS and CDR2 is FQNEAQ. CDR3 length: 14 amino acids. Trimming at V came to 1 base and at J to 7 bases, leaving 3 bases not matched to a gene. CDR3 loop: CASSLVGTRNEQFF. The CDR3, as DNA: TGTGCCAGCAGCTTAGTAGGGACTAGGAATGAGCAGTTCTTC.

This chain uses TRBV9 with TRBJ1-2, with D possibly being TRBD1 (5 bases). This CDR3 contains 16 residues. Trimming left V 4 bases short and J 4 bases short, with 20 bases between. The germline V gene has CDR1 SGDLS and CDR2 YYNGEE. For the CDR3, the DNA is TGTGCCAGCAGCCCGGTAGCGGGGGTTGGATCCTATGGCTACACCTTC. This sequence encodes CASSPVAGVGSYGYTF. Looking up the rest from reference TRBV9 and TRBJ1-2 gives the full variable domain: DSGVTQTPKHLITATGQRVTLRCSPRSGDLSVYWYQQSLDQGLQFLIQYYNGEERAKGNILERFSAQQFPDLHSELNLSSLELGDSALYFCASSPVAGVGSYGYTFGSGTRLTVV.

The CDR3: CATSRRQGARTEAFF. CDR3 sequence (DNA): TGTGCCACCAGCAGGCGACAGGGGGCACGAACTGAAGCTTTCTTT. The chain joins TRBV15 to TRBJ1-1; TRBD1 aligns across 10 bases. The CDR3 length is 15 residues. V shed 3 bases, J shed 5 bases, and the junction held 6 bases outside the gene matches. Germline CDR1 LNHNV, CDR2 YYDKDF (reference sequence).

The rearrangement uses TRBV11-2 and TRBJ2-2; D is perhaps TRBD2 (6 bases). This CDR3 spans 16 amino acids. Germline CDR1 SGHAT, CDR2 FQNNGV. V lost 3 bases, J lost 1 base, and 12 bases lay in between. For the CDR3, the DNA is TGTGCCAGCAGCTTGGGAGCGGGCTGGAACACCGGGGAGCTGTTTTTT. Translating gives CASSLGAGWNTGELFF.

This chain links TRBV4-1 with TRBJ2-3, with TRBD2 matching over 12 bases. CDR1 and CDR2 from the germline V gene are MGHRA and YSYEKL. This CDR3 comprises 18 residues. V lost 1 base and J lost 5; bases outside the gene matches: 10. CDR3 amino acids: CASSQVYLAGGSEDTQYF. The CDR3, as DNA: TGCGCCAGCAGCCAAGTTTACCTAGCGGGGGGGTCGGAAGATACGCAGTATTTT.

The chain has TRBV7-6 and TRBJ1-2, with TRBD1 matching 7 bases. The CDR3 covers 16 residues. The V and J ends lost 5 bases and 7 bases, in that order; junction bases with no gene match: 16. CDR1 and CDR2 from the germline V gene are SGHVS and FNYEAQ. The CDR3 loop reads CASSNHRTGLPSGYTF. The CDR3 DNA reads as TGTGCCAGCAGCAACCATCGGACAGGCCTACCGAGTGGCTACACCTTC.

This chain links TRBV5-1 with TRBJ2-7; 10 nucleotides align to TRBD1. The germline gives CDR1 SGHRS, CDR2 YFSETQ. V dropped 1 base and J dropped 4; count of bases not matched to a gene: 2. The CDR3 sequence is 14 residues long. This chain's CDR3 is CASSLRDRGYEQYF. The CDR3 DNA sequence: TGCGCCAGCAGCTTGCGGGACAGGGGTTACGAGCAGTACTTC.

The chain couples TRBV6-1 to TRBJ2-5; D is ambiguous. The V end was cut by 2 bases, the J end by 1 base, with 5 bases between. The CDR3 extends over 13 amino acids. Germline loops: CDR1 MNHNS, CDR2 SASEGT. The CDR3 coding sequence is TGTGCCAGCAGTGAACAGTCCCAAGAGACCCAGTACTTC. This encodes CASSEQSQETQYF.

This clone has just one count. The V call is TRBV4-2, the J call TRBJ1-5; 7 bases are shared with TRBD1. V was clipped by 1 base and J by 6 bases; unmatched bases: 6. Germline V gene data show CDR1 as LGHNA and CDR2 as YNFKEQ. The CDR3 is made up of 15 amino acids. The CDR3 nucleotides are TGTGCCAGCAGCCAAGCCGGGACAGTGGGTCAGCCCCAGCATTTT. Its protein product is CASSQAGTVGQPQHF.